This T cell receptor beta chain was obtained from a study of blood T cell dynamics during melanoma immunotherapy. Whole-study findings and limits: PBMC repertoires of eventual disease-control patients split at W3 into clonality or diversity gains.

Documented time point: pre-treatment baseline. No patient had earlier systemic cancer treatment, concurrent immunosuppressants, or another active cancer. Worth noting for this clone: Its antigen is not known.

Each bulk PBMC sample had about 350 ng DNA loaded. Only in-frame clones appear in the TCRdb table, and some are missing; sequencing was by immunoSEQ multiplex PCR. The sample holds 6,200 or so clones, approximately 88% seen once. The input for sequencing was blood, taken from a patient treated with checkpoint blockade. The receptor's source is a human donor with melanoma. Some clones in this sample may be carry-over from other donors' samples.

CDR3 amino acids: CASSLAVGAETQYF. The CDR3 DNA is TGCGCCAGCAGCTTGGCCGTAGGGGCGGAGACCCAGTACTTC. This chain joins TRBV5-1 and TRBJ2-5, with a weak D call TRBD1 (5 bases). The CDR3 has 14 amino acids. CDR1 is SGHRS and CDR2 is YFSETQ in the germline V gene. V lost 0 bases and J 5 bases, leaving 11 bases between the germline ends.